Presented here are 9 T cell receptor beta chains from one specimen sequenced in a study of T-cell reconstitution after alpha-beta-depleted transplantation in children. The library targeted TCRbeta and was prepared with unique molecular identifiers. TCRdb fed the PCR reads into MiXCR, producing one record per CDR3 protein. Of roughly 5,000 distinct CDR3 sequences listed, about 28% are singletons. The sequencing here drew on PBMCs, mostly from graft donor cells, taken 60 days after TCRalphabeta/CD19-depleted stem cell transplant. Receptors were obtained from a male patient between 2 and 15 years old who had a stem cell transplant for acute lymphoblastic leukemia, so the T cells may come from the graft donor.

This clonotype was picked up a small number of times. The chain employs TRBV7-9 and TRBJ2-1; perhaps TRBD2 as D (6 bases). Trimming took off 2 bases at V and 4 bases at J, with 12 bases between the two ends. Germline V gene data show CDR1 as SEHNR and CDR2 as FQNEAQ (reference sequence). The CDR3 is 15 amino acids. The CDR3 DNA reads TGTGCCAGCAGCTTACCGGCGGGAAGGTACAATGAGCAGTTCTTC. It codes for CASSLPAGRYNEQFF.

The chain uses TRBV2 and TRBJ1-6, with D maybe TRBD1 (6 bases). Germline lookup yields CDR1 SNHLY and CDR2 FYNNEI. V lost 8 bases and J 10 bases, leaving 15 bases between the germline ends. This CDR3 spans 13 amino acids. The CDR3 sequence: CASEPQGRSPLHF. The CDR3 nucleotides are TGTGCCAGCGAACCTCAGGGGCGGTCACCCCTCCACTTT.

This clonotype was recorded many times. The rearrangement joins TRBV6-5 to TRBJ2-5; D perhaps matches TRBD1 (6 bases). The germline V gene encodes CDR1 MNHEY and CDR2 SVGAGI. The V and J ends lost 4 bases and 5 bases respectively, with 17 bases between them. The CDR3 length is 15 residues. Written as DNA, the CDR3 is TGTGCCAGCAGTTTCGACAGGATGGCTATGGAGACCCAGTACTTC. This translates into CASSFDRMAMETQYF.

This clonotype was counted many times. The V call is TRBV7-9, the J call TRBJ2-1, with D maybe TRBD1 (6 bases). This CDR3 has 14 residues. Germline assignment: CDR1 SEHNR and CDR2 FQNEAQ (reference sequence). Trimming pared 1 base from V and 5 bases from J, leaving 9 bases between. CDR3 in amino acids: CASSLEAGDNEQFF. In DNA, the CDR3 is TGTGCCAGCAGCTTAGAGGCAGGGGACAATGAGCAGTTCTTC.

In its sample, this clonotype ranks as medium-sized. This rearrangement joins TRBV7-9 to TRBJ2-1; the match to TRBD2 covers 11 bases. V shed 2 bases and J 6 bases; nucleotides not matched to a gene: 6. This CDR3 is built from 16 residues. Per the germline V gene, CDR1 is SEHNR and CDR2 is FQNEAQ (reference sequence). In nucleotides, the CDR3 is TGTGCCAGCAGCTTACGACTAGCGGGGTGGGTCAATGAGCAGTTCTTC. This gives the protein CASSLRLAGWVNEQFF.

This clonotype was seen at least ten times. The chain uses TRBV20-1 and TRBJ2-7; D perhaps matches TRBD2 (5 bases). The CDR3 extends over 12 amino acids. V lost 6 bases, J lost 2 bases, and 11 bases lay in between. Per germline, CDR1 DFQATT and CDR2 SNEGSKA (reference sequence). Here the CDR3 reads CSAHDGTYEQYF. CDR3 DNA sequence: TGCAGTGCACACGACGGGACCTACGAGCAGTACTTC.

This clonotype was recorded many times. The CDR3 nucleotides read TGTGCCAGCAGTCCTCCGACAGGGGGCAAACCTGAAGCTTTCTTT. Translation gives CASSPPTGGKPEAFF. V gene TRBV28 combines with J gene TRBJ1-1; TRBD1 aligns across 10 bases. Germline V gene sequence: CDR1 MDHEN, CDR2 SYDVKM. V was clipped by 5 bases and J by 6 bases; unmatched bases: 9. The CDR3 is 15 amino acids.

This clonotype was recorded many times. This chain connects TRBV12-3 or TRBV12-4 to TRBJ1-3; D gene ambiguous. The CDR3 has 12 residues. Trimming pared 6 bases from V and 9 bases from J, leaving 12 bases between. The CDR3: CASSRGRITIYF. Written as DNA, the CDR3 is TGTGCCAGCAGCCGCGGACGGATCACCATATATTTT.

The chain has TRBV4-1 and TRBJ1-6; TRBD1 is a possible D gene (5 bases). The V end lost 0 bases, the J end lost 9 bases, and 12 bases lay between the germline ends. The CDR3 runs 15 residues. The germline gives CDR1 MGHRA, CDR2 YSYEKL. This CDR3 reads CASSQEEDIFSPLHF. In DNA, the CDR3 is TGCGCCAGCAGCCAAGAGGAGGACATATTTTCACCCCTCCACTTT.